The source of this TCR beta chain is a study of blood T cells in healthy people across ages. Germline CDR1 is MNHEY and CDR2 is SVGEGT. The CDR3 is made up of 13 amino acids. A second PCR of 7 to 11 cycles used a sample-barcoded 5' primer and a J-beta primer mix. TCRdb independently ran MiXCR on the 5' RACE reads; one entry per CDR3 protein. The data contain 1.2 million to 1.5 million distinct CDR3 sequences, approximately 60% of them singletons. Researchers report isolating at least 6 million PBMCs per sample. Per individual sample, total RNA of at least 5.5 micrograms was extracted. This receptor was identified in a man between 18 and 35 years old in good health. Sequenced material: blood. The chain recombines TRBV6-2 or TRBV6-3 with TRBJ2-4; no reliable D call. The end of the DNA aligns better with TRBJ2-7, so the J call may be wrong. CDR3 sequence reads: CASQDPGRYEQYF. The CDR3, as DNA: TGTGCCAGCCAGGACCCTGGTCGCTACGAGCAGTACTTC.